The rows below give T cell receptor beta chains drawn from one sample of a study of T cell repertoires in cytomegalovirus infection. Their target antigens are unknown. In TCRdb, the reads were re-called with MiXCR into one record per CDR3 protein. The sample contains tens of thousands of distinct CDR3 sequences, about 27% of which appear only once. The sequenced sample was CD8+ T cells from cultured PBMCs, obtained from culture after CMV antigen stimulation. All receptors come from a human donor in good health (CMV status not recorded). Some clones in this sample may be carry-over from other donors' samples. Both conserved end residues are part of each CDR3. The order of the fields is clone size, D gene, J gene, V gene, CDR3 DNA, CDR3 protein. A D gene is named only where the DNA matches it firmly. Only part of the rows carry a size: once, few, many, or a class if the clone is expanded.

abundance: .; d_gene: TRBD1; j_gene: TRBJ1-2; v_gene: TRBV5-1; CDR3nt: TGCGCCAGCAGCCGGGACAGGGCCTATGGCTACACCTTC; CDR3aa: CASSRDRAYGYTF
abundance: few; d_gene: .; j_gene: TRBJ2-7; v_gene: TRBV20-1; CDR3nt: TGCAGTGCTAGAGACTGGACTACGAGCTCCTACGAGCAGTACTTC; CDR3aa: CSARDWTTSSYEQYF
abundance: .; d_gene: .; j_gene: TRBJ1-1; v_gene: TRBV5-6; CDR3nt: TGTGCCAGCAGCGCTCAACCGGACAACACTGAAGCTTTCTTT; CDR3aa: CASSAQPDNTEAFF
abundance: many; d_gene: TRBD1; j_gene: TRBJ1-2; v_gene: TRBV7-9; CDR3nt: TGTGCCAGCAGCTTAGGGGCGGAAACAGGGGGCCGCGCCTTC; CDR3aa: CASSLGAETGGRAF
abundance: .; d_gene: TRBD1; j_gene: TRBJ2-7; v_gene: TRBV7-9; CDR3nt: TGTGCCAGCAGCTCACGACAGGGGGCCGATAGTTTAGCGGGAATCTCCTACGAGCAGTACTTC; CDR3aa: CASSSRQGADSLAGISYEQYF
abundance: .; d_gene: TRBD2; j_gene: TRBJ2-3; v_gene: TRBV12-3/TRBV12-4; CDR3nt: TGTGCCAGCAGTTTAACCCCGCGGGAGTTAGGTTTGGATACGCAGTATTTT; CDR3aa: CASSLTPRELGLDTQYF
abundance: many; d_gene: TRBD2; j_gene: TRBJ2-1; v_gene: TRBV5-4; CDR3nt: TGTGCCAGCAGCCTGATGGAGCGGGAATTTGTCGATGAGCAGTTCTTC; CDR3aa: CASSLMEREFVDEQFF
abundance: .; d_gene: TRBD2; j_gene: TRBJ2-7; v_gene: TRBV11-2; CDR3nt: TGTGCCAGCAGCCCTCCGGCCCGGGACTACGAGCAGCACTTC; CDR3aa: CASSPPARDYEQHF
abundance: many; d_gene: .; j_gene: TRBJ2-7; v_gene: TRBV9; CDR3nt: TGTGCCAGCAGCCCCCGATTACAGGGCGAGCAGTACTTC; CDR3aa: CASSPRLQGEQYF
abundance: .; d_gene: TRBD2; j_gene: TRBJ2-3; v_gene: TRBV20-1; CDR3nt: TGCAGTGCTAGACCAAATAGCGGGAGGGTAGATACGCAGTATTTT; CDR3aa: CSARPNSGRVDTQYF
abundance: .; d_gene: TRBD1; j_gene: TRBJ2-1; v_gene: TRBV4-1; CDR3nt: TGCGCCAGCAGCCAGTCAGGGGGCTGGCAAGAGACCCAGTTCTTC; CDR3aa: CASSQSGGWQETQFF
abundance: few; d_gene: TRBD2; j_gene: TRBJ2-1; v_gene: TRBV25-1; CDR3nt: TGTGCCAGCAGTGAATGGGGGACTAGCTACCACAATGAGCAGTTCTTC; CDR3aa: CASSEWGTSYHNEQFF
abundance: .; d_gene: TRBD1; j_gene: TRBJ2-7; v_gene: TRBV11-2; CDR3nt: TGTGCCAGCAGCTGGGGACAGGGGGCATACGAGCAGTACTTC; CDR3aa: CASSWGQGAYEQYF
abundance: .; d_gene: .; j_gene: TRBJ2-3; v_gene: TRBV12-3/TRBV12-4; CDR3nt: TGTGCCAGCAGTTTTAGACAGACTCAGTATTTT; CDR3aa: CASSFRQTQYF
abundance: many; d_gene: .; j_gene: TRBJ1-2; v_gene: TRBV12-3/TRBV12-4; CDR3nt: TGTGCCAGCAGTCCTCGAATTATGGACGGTCCTAACTATGGCTACACCTTC; CDR3aa: CASSPRIMDGPNYGYTF
abundance: .; d_gene: .; j_gene: TRBJ2-2; v_gene: TRBV28; CDR3nt: TGTGCCAGCAACCACGGGGGTACCGGGGAGCTGTTTTTT; CDR3aa: CASNHGGTGELFF
abundance: many; d_gene: .; j_gene: TRBJ2-5; v_gene: TRBV7-8; CDR3nt: TGTGCCAGCAGCGCGCCTAGCTTGGAGACCCAGTACTTC; CDR3aa: CASSAPSLETQYF
abundance: many; d_gene: .; j_gene: TRBJ2-1; v_gene: TRBV10-3; CDR3nt: TGTGCCATCGCTTCGAGGGATGGCGAGGGGAATGAGCAGTTCTTC; CDR3aa: CAIASRDGEGNEQFF
abundance: .; d_gene: TRBD2; j_gene: TRBJ2-3; v_gene: TRBV29-1; CDR3nt: TGCAGCCCGGTCAGAGCGGGAGGGCCAGATACGCAGTATTTT; CDR3aa: CSPVRAGGPDTQYF
abundance: many; d_gene: TRBD2; j_gene: TRBJ2-1; v_gene: TRBV4-1; CDR3nt: TGCGCCAGCAGCCATGATAGCGGGAGCGCCAATGAGCAGTTCTTC; CDR3aa: CASSHDSGSANEQFF
abundance: few; d_gene: .; j_gene: TRBJ2-1; v_gene: TRBV7-3; CDR3nt: TGTGCCAGCAGCTCTACAGGGAGCTCCTACAATGAGCAGTTCTTC; CDR3aa: CASSSTGSSYNEQFF
abundance: once; d_gene: .; j_gene: TRBJ2-7; v_gene: TRBV30; CDR3nt: TGTGCCTGGAGTGTCAGGGGGGCTGTATACGAGCAGTACTTC; CDR3aa: CAWSVRGAVYEQYF
abundance: .; d_gene: TRBD1; j_gene: TRBJ2-1; v_gene: TRBV28; CDR3nt: TGTGCCAGCAGGGAGACAGGGAGCTCCTACAATGAGCAGTTCTTC; CDR3aa: CASRETGSSYNEQFF
abundance: .; d_gene: TRBD1; j_gene: TRBJ2-1; v_gene: TRBV6-1; CDR3nt: TGTGCCAGCAGTGAAAGGCAGGGGGAAGGCAATGAGCAGTTCTTC; CDR3aa: CASSERQGEGNEQFF